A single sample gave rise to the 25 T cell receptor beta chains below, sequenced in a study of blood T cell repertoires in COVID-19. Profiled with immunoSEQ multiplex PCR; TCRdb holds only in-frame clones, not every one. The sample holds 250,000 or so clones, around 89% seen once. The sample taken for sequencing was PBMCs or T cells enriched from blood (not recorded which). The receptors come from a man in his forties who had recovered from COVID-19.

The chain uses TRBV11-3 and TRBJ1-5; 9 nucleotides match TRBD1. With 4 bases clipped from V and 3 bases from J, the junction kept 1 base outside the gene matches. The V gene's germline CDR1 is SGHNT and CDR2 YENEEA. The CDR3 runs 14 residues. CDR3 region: CASSWTGDNQPQHF. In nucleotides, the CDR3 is TGTGCCAGCAGCTGGACAGGGGACAATCAGCCCCAGCATTTT. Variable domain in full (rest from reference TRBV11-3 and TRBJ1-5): EAGVVQSPRYKIIEKKQPVAFWCNPISGHNTLYWYLQNLGQGPELLIRYENEEAVDDSQLPKDRFSAERLKGVDSTLKIQPAELGDSAVYLCASSWTGDNQPQHFGDGTRLSIL.

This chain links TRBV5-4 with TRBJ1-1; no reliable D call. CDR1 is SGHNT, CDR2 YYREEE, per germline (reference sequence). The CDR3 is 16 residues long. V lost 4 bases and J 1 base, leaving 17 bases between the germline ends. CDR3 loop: CASSPPTISGNTEAFF. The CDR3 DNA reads TGTGCCAGCAGCCCCCCGACCATTTCAGGGAACACTGAAGCTTTCTTT.

The CDR3 protein is CASKERGAYEQYF. CDR3 sequence (DNA): TGTGCCAGCAAAGAGCGGGGTGCCTACGAGCAGTACTTC. This chain joins TRBV7-9 and TRBJ2-7, with 7 positions matching TRBD2. This CDR3 is 13 amino acids long. CDR1 SEHNR and CDR2 FQNEAQ come from the germline V gene (reference sequence). Germline trimming cut 7 bases from V and 2 bases from J; bases unmatched to any gene: 5.

DNA of the CDR3: TGTGCCAGCAGCTTGCGGACAGATTCCTTTGTAAATACGCAGTATTTT. This gives the protein CASSLRTDSFVNTQYF. J is TRBJ2-3 and V is TRBV13; a possible D gene is TRBD1 (6 bases). CDR1 is PRHDT and CDR2 is FYEKMQ in the germline V gene (reference sequence). V was cut by 3 bases and J by 7 bases, with 20 bases left in between. The CDR3 has 16 residues.

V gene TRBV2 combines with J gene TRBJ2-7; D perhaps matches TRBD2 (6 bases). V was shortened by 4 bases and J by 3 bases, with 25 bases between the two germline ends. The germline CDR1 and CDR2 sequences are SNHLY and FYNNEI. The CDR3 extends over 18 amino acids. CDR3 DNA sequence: TGTGCCAGCAGTGCGGACGAGGCTACTGGGACTCATTACTACGAGCAGTACTTC. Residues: CASSADEATGTHYYEQYF.

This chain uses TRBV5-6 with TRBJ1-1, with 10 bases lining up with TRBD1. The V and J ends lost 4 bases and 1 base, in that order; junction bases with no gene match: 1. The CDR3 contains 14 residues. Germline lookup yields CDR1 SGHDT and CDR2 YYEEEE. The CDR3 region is CASSRTGGNTEAFF. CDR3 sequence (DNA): TGTGCCAGCAGCCGGACAGGGGGGAACACTGAAGCTTTCTTT.

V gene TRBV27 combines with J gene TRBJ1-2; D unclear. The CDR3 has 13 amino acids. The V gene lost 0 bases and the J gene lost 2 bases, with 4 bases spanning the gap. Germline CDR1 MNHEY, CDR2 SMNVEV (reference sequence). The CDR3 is CASSLSLNYGYTF. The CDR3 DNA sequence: TGTGCCAGCAGTTTATCCTTGAACTATGGCTACACCTTC.

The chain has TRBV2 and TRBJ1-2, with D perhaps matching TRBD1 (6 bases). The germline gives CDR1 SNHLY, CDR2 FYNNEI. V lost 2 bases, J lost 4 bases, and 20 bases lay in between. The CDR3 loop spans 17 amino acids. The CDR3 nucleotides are TGTGCCAGCAGTGAAAAATTTGTGACAGGTCACTTCTATGGCTACACCTTC. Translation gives CASSEKFVTGHFYGYTF.

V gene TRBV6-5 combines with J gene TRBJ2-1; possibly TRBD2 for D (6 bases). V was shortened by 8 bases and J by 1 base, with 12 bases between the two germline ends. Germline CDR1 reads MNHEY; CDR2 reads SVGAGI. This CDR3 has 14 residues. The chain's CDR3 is CASWWAGSYNEQFF. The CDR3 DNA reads TGTGCCAGCTGGTGGGCGGGATCCTACAATGAGCAGTTCTTC.

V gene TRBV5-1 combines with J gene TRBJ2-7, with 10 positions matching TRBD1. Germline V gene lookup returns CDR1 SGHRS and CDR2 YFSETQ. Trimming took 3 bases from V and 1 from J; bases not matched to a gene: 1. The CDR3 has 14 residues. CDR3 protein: CASSWTGGSYEQYF. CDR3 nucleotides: TGCGCCAGCAGCTGGACAGGGGGATCCTACGAGCAGTACTTC.

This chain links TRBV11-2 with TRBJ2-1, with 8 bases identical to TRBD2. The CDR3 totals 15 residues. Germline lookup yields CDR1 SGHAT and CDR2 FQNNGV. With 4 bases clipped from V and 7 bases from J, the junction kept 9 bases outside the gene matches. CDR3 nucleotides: TGTGCCAGCAGCTCCCAGCGGGAGTGGGGTAATGAGCAGTTCTTC. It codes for CASSSQREWGNEQFF.

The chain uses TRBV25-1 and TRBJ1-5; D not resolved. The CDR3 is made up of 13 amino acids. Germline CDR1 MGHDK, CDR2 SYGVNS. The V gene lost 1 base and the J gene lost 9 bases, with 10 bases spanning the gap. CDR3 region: CASSELQDTPQHF. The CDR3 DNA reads TGTGCCAGCAGTGAATTGCAGGATACGCCCCAGCATTTT.

The CDR3 nucleotides read TGTGCCAGCAGCTTATTTAGCGGGGACACAGATACGCAGTATTTT. Protein sequence: CASSLFSGDTDTQYF. The chain joins TRBV6-4 to TRBJ2-3; 8 nucleotides align to TRBD2. J lost 2 bases, V lost 6 bases, and 7 bases had no gene match. Looked up from germline, CDR1 is MRHNA and CDR2 is SNTAGT. The CDR3 is 15 amino acids.

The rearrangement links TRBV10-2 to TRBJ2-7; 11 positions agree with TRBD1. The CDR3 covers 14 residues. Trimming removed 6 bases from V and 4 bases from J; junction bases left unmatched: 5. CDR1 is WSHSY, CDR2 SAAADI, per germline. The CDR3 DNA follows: TGCGCCAGCAGCGGGACAGGGGGTACATACGAGCAGTACTTC. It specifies CASSGTGGTYEQYF.

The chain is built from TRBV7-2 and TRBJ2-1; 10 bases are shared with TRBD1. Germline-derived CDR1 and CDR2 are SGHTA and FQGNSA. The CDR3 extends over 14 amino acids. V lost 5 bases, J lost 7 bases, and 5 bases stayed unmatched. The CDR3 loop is CASSPDRGRNEQFF. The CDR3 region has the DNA TGTGCCAGCAGCCCAGACAGGGGGCGTAATGAGCAGTTCTTC.

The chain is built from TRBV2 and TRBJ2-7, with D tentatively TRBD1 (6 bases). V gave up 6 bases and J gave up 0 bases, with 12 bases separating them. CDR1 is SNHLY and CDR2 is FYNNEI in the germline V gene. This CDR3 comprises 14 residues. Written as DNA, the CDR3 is TGTGCCAGCAGCCGTCAGGGGACCTCCTACGAGCAGTACTTC. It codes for CASSRQGTSYEQYF. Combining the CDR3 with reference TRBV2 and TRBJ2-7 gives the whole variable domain EPEVTQTPSHQVTQMGQEVILRCVPISNHLYFYWYRQILGQKVEFLVSFYNNEISEKSEIFDDQFSVERPDGSNFTLKIRSTKLEDSAMYFCASSRQGTSYEQYFGPGTRLTVT.

The CDR3 DNA follows: TGTGCCAGCAGCCTCTGGACAGTCGTAAACACCGGGGAGCTGTTTTTT. It is translated as CASSLWTVVNTGELFF. This chain uses TRBV11-2 with TRBJ2-2; D may be TRBD1 (6 bases). V was shortened by 5 bases and J by 2 bases, with 15 bases between the two germline ends. This CDR3 is 16 amino acids long. Germline V gene data show CDR1 as SGHAT and CDR2 as FQNNGV.

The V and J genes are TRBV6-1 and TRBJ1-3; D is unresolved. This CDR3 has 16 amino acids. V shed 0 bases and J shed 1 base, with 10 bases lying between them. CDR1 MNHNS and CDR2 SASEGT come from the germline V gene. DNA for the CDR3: TGTGCCAGCAGTGAAGCATTGCCGGGGTCTGGAAACACCATATATTTT. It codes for CASSEALPGSGNTIYF.

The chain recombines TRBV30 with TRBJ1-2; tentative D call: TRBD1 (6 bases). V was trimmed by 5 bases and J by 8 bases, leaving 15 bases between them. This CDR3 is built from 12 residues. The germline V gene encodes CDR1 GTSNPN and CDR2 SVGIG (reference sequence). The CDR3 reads CAWYYTGKGYTF. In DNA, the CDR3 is TGTGCCTGGTACTATACAGGGAAAGGCTACACCTTC. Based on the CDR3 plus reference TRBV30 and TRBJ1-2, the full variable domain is SQTIHQWPATLVQPVGSPLSLECTVEGTSNPNLYWYRQAAGRGLQLLFYSVGIGQISSEVPQNLSASRPQDRQFILSSKKLLLSDSGFYLCAWYYTGKGYTFGSGTRLTVV.

The CDR3 region has the DNA TGTGCCAGCGGGGGAGGCGGGGGCGCCGCAGATACGCAGTATTTT. Translating gives CASGGGGGAADTQYF. The V and J genes are TRBV7-3 and TRBJ2-3; tentative D call: TRBD2 (7 bases). The germline gives CDR1 SGHTA, CDR2 FQGTGA. This CDR3 has 15 amino acids. The V gene lost 8 bases and the J gene lost 4 bases, with 19 bases spanning the gap. Supplemented by reference TRBV7-3 and TRBJ2-3, the full variable domain reads GAGVSQTPSNKVTEKGKYVELRCDPISGHTALYWYRQSLGQGPEFLIYFQGTGAADDSGLPNDRFFAVRPEGSVSTLKIQRTERGDSAVYLCASGGGGGAADTQYFGPGTRLTVL.

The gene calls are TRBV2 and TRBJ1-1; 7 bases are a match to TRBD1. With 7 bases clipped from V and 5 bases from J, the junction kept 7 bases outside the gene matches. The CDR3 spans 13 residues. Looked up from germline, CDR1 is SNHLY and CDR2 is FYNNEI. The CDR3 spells CASILDRDTEAFF. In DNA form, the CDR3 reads TGTGCCAGCATACTCGACAGGGATACTGAAGCTTTCTTT. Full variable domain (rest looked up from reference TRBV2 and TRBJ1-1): EPEVTQTPSHQVTQMGQEVILRCVPISNHLYFYWYRQILGQKVEFLVSFYNNEISEKSEIFDDQFSVERPDGSNFTLKIRSTKLEDSAMYFCASILDRDTEAFFGQGTRLTVV.

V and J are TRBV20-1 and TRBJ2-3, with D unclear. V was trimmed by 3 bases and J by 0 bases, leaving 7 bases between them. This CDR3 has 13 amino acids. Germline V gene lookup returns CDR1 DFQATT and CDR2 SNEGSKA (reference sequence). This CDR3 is CSASFTSTDTQYF. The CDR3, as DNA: TGCAGTGCTAGTTTTACTAGCACAGATACGCAGTATTTT.

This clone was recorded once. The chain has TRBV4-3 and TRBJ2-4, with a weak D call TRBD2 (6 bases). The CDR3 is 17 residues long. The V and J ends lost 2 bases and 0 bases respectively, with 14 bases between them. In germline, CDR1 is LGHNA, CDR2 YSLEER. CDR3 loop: CASSQLWGDVAKNIQYF. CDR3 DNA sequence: TGCGCCAGCAGCCAACTTTGGGGGGACGTAGCCAAAAACATTCAGTACTTC.

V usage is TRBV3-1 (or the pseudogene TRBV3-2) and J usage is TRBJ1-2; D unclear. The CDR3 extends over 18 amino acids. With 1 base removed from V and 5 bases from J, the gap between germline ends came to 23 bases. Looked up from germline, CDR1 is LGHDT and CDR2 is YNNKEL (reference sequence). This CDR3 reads CASSQGLPGMEVRYGYTF. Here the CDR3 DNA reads TGTGCCAGCAGCCAAGGTTTGCCGGGGATGGAGGTACGTTATGGCTACACCTTC.

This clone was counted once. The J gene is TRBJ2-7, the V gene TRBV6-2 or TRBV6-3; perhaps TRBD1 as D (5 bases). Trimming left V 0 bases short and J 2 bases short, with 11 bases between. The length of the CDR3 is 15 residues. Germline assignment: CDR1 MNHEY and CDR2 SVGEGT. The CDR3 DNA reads TGTGCCAGCAGTTACTCCGCCGACAGTCCCTACGAGCAGTACTTC. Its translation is CASSYSADSPYEQYF.